This T cell receptor beta chain was observed in a study of blood T cell repertoires in COVID-19. Per the original methods: Reference gene primer amplification gave nucleated cell count estimates. Only in-frame clones appear in the TCRdb table, and some are missing; sequencing was by immunoSEQ multiplex PCR. The V and J calls and the clone size are those of that table, but D and trimming were determined from the DNA. The data show 35,000 to 50,000 clones, with approximately 85% seen just once and around 13% held by the top ten. CDR3 length: 14 residues. Germline V gene sequence: CDR1 LNHDA, CDR2 SQIVND (reference sequence). With V trimmed by 7 bases and J by 2 bases, 6 bases remained unmatched.

The material sequenced was peripheral blood. The receptor was derived from a woman aged 70-85 years in a cohort sampled during active COVID-19. The chain combines TRBV19 with TRBJ1-2; 8 positions agree with TRBD1. CDR3 loop: CASNAGGPNYGYTF. The CDR3 DNA reads as TGTGCCAGTAACGCAGGGGGCCCGAACTATGGCTACACCTTC.